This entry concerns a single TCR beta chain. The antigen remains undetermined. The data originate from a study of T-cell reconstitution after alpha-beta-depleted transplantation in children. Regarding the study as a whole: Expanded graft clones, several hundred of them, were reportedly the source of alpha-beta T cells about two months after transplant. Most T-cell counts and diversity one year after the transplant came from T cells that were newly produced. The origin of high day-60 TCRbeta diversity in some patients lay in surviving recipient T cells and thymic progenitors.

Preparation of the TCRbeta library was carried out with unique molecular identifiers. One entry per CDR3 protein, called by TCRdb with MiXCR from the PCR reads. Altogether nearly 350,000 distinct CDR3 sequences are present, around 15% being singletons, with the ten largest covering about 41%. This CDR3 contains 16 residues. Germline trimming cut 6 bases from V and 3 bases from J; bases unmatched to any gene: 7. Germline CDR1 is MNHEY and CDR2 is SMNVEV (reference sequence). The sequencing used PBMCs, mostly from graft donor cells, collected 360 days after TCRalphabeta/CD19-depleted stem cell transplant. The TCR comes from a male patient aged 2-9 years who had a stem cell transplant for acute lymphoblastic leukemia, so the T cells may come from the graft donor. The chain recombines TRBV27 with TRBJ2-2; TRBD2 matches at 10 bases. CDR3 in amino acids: CASSQLAGVDTGELFF. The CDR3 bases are TGTGCCAGCAGCCAGCTAGCGGGAGTAGACACCGGGGAGCTGTTTTTT.